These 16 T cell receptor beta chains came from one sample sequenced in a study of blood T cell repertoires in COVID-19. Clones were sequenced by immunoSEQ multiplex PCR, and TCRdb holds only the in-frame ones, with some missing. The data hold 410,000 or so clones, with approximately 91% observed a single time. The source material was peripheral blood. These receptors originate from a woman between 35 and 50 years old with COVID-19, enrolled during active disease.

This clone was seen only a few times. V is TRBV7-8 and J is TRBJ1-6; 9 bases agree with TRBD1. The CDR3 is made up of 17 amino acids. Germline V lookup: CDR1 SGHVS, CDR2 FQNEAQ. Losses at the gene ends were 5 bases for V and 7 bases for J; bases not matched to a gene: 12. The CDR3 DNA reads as TGTGCCAGCAGCCCGATACAGGGGGCGGGGAACAATTCACCCCTCCACTTT. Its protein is CASSPIQGAGNNSPLHF.

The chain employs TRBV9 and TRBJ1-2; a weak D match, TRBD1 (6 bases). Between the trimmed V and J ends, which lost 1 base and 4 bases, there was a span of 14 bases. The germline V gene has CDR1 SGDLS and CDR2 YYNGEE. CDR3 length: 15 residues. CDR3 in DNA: TGTGCCAGCAGCGTAAGGGGGGGAGACTCCTATGGCTACACCTTC. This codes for CASSVRGGDSYGYTF.

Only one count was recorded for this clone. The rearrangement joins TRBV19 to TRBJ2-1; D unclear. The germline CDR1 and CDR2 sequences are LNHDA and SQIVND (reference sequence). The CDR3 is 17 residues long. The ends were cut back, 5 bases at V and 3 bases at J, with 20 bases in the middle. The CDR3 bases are TGTGCCAGTAGTGTCCCCCGGTGGCGGCATATCTACAATGAGCAGTTCTTC. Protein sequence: CASSVPRWRHIYNEQFF.

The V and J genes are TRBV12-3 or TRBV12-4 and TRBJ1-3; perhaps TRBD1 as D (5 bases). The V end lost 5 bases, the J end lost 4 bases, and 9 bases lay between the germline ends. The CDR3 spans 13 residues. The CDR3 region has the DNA TGTGCCAGCAGTAGGGGTAAAGGAAACACCATATATTTT. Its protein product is CASSRGKGNTIYF.

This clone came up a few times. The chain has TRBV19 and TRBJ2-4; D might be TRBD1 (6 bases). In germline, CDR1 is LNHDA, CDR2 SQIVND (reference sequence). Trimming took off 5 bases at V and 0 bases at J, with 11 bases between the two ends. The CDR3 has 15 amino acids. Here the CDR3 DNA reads TGTGCCAGTAGTCTTGGACAGTCAGCCAAAAACATTCAGTACTTC. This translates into CASSLGQSAKNIQYF.

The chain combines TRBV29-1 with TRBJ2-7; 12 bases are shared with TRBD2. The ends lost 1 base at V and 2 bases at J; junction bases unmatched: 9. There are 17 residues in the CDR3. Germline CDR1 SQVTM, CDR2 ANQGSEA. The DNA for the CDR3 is TGCAGCGTTGAAGCGCTAGCGGGAGGGCCATCGACCTACGAGCAGTACTTC. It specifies CSVEALAGGPSTYEQYF.

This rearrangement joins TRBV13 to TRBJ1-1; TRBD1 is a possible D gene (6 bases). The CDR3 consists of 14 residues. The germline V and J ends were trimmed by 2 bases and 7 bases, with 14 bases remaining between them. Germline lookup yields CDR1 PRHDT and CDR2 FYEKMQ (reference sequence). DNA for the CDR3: TGTGCCAGCAGCTTAACAGGGTCTCTCGGTGAAGCTTTCTTT. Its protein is CASSLTGSLGEAFF.

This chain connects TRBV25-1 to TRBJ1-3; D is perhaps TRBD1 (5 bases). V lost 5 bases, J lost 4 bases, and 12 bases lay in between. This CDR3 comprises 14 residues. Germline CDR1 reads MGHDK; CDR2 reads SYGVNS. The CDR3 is CASSPRGYGNTIYF. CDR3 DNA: TGTGCCAGCAGTCCTCGGGGGTACGGAAACACCATATATTTT.

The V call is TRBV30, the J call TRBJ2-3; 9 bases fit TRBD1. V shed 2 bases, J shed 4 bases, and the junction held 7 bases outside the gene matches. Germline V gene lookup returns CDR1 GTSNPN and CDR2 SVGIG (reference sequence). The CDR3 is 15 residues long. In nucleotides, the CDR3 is TGTGCCTGGAGTTTCGGGACAGGGAACCCAGATACGCAGTATTTT. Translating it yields CAWSFGTGNPDTQYF.

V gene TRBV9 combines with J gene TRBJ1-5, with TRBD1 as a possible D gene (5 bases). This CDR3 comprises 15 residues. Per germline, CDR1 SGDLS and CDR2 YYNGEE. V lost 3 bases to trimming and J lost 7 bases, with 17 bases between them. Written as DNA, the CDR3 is TGTGCCAGCAGCGGTTTCGGGGGAGTAGGACAGCCCCAGCATTTT. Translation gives CASSGFGGVGQPQHF.

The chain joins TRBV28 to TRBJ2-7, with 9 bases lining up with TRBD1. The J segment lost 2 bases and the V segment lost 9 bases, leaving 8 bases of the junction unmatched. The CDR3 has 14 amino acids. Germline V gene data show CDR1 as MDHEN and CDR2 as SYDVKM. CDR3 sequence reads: CASRGTGGTYEQYF. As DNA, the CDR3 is TGTGCCAGTCGGGGTACAGGGGGCACCTACGAGCAGTACTTC.

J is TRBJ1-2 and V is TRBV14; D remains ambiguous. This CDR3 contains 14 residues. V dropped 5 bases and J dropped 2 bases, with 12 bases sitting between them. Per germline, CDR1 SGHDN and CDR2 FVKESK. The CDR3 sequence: CASSSRLNNYGYTF. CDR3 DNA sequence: TGTGCCAGCAGCTCTAGACTTAACAACTATGGCTACACCTTC.

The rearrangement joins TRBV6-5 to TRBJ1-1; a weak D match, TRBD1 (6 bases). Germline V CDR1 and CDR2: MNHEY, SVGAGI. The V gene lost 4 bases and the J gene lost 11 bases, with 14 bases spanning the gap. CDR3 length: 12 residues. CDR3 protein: CASSLQGIEAFF. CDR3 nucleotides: TGTGCCAGCAGTTTACAGGGAATTGAGGCTTTCTTT.

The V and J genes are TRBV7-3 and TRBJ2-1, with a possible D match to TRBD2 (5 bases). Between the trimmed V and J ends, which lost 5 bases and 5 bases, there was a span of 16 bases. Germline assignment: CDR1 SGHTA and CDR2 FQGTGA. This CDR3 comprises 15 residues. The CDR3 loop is CASSHGFYGDNEQFF. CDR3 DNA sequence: TGTGCCAGCAGCCACGGATTCTACGGGGACAATGAGCAGTTCTTC.

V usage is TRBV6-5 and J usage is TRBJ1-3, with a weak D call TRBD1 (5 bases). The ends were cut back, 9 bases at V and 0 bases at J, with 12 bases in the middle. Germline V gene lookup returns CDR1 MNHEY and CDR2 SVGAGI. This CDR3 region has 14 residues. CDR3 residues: CASSQGFSGNTIYF. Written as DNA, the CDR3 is TGTGCCAGTTCTCAGGGTTTCTCTGGAAACACCATATATTTT.

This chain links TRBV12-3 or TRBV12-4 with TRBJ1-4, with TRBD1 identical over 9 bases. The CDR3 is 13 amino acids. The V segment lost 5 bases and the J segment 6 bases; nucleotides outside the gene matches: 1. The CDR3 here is CASSDRGYEKLFF. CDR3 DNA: TGTGCCAGCAGTGACAGGGGGTATGAAAAACTGTTTTTT.